This TCR beta chain is from a study of blood T cell repertoires in COVID-19 (dated by TCRdb to about 2020). Describing the broader study: Samples covering the acute and convalescent phases of COVID-19 were provided by collaborators in the United States, Italy and Spain. Sample metadata almost always included a de-identified subject ID, COVID-19 status, age in years and sex. The material from the prospective study consisted of cDNA or gDNA derived from T cells, B-cell-depleted T cells, or PBMCs. The repertoires were released in a freely available public database intended as a resource for research on the immune response to SARS-CoV-2. Deeply sampled blood TCRbeta repertoires from subjects exposed to, actively infected with, or recovered from COVID-19 were included in the dataset. Where HLA class I and class II types were available, the types were taken from metadata supplied by the sample provider, not from assay-based typing. The samples were drawn from two sources: the first 160 participants of the ongoing ImmuneRACE study, and 1,200 or so subjects contributed by 6 global collaborators. Paper-wide results and their limitations: The amount of clinical and demographic metadata varied by source and participant and was provided uncurated.

Collaborating institutions collected whole blood in K2EDTA tubes following their own protocols. For TCRbeta analysis, collaborators shipped samples as frozen whole blood, isolated PBMCs, or DNA extracted from either of those sample types. From the cysteine through the phenylalanine, the CDR3 covers 15 amino acids. Solely the CDR3 DNA is kept, with 45 bases framed from the first base. As encoded in the germline V gene, CDR1 is SGDLS while CDR2 is YYNGEE. Trimming costs V 0 bases and J 10 bases, and their ends lie 14 bases apart. TCRbeta CDR3 regions were amplified from genomic DNA by means of the immunoSEQ Assay, a bias-controlled multiplex PCR. Concerning the study's data processing: The number of nucleated cells in each sample was estimated by amplification of reference gene primers within the assay. Sequence reads were collapsed and filtered to measure the absolute abundance of every unique TCRbeta CDR3 rearrangement. Productive Simpson clonality was computed per sample as the square root of Simpson's diversity index over productive rearrangements. TCRdb limited this immuneACCESS table to in-frame rearrangements with V and J called. A share of clones is missing; checked studies link under half to unresolved V genes, and the rest is unexplained. Clone size and V and J calls were adopted from that table, with D and trimming inferred from the DNA. This sample gives 20,000 to 30,000 clones in total; almost 95% of them show up just once. Together, the top ten hold around 2.2% of the sample.

This clone appeared a few times. It lacks a known antigen. No base quality information exists; no much larger clone differs at one position. The receptor comes from a human donor in a cohort sampled during active COVID-19. In this chain, TRBV9 is recombined with TRBJ1-6; a tentative D match to TRBD1 spans 5 bases. Sample: peripheral blood. The CDR3 amino acid sequence is: CASSVAMMGGSPLHF. Here is the DNA: TGTGCCAGCAGCGTAGCGATGATGGGGGGGTCACCCCTCCACTTT.